Sequencing of this T cell receptor (beta chain) was carried out in a study of CD8+ T cells in alopecia areata. Study-wide findings and caveats: It was lesional scalp, especially alopecia totalis/universalis, that showed higher clonality than normal scalp. Whereas mice showed it more clearly, TCR sharing across patients was murkier, possibly because of HLA.

In each case, RNA was isolated and then reverse transcribed into cDNA as the sequencing template. Sequenced by immunoSEQ multiplex PCR; TCRdb stores in-frame clones only, minus some. The sample comprises 200,000 to 250,000 clones, about three fifths of which are singletons, and more than 3.5% rests with the top ten. This clone has more than one count but fewer than ten. Antigen specificity is unknown. Treatment denoted: oral pan-JAK inhibitor, 5-10 mg twice daily. Sorting of CD4+ and CD8+ T cells was performed on PBMCs. The J segment lost 1 base and the V segment lost 4 bases, leaving 11 bases of the junction unmatched. The CDR3 extends over 17 amino acids. Germline CDR1 reads SGHRS; CDR2 reads YFSETQ.

Sample: CD4+ T cells sorted from blood, taken at week 4, from a patient treated with tofacitinib. The chain recombines TRBV5-1 with TRBJ2-3, with TRBD2 matching 8 bases. The TCR was taken from a human donor with alopecia areata. CDR3 amino acids: CASSRSPTSGGTDTQYF. In DNA, the CDR3 is TGCGCCAGCAGCCGATCACCTACTAGCGGCGGCACAGATACGCAGTATTTT.